The 24 T cell receptor beta chains in this list originate from one sample, sequenced in a study of cytomegalovirus exposure and HLA in healthy donors. Use of 60 Vbeta and 13 Jbeta primers characterized the PCR. Profiled with immunoSEQ multiplex PCR; TCRdb holds only in-frame clones, not every one. The sample lists under 90,000 clones, just under 90% occurring once. Sample: PBMCs. Receptors were obtained from a man aged 18-30 years in good health and CMV-seronegative.

The chain links TRBV2 to TRBJ2-1, with 9 bases that match TRBD1. The germline V gene encodes CDR1 SNHLY and CDR2 FYNNEI. J lost 4 bases, V lost 7 bases, and 8 bases had no gene match. CDR3 size: 15 residues. This CDR3 reads CASTPDRGGYNEQFF. The CDR3 nucleotides read TGTGCCAGCACCCCAGACAGGGGGGGGTACAATGAGCAGTTCTTC.

The V and J genes are TRBV7-3 and TRBJ1-1; the D gene is possibly TRBD1 (6 bases). V lost 5 bases to trimming and J lost 1 base, with 8 bases between them. The germline CDR1 and CDR2 sequences are SGHTA and FQGTGA. The CDR3 length is 13 residues. DNA of the CDR3: TGTGCCAGCAGCATACAGGGGAACACTGAAGCTTTCTTT. It is translated as CASSIQGNTEAFF.

The V call is TRBV4-2, the J call TRBJ2-7, with 9 bases fitting TRBD1. CDR3 length equals 20 residues. With 2 bases clipped from V and 6 bases from J, the junction kept 23 bases outside the gene matches. CDR1 is LGHNA and CDR2 is YNFKEQ in the germline V gene. CDR3 DNA sequence: TGTGCCAGCAGCCAACCCTCCCTTGGACAGGGGTTTACCCTAGCGGCCGAGCAGTACTTC. Translated: CASSQPSLGQGFTLAAEQYF.

The chain uses TRBV5-1 and TRBJ2-2; D is possibly TRBD2 (6 bases). Trimming removed 3 bases from V and 2 bases from J, with 11 bases in between. The CDR3 length is 15 residues. Per the germline V gene, CDR1 is SGHRS and CDR2 is YFSETQ. CDR3 nucleotides: TGCGCCAGCAGCTGGGGGGACCCCAACACCGGGGAGCTGTTTTTT. Residues: CASSWGDPNTGELFF.

The chain couples TRBV9 to TRBJ2-2, with D possibly matching TRBD2 (6 bases). Trimming removed 0 bases from V and 5 bases from J, with 8 bases in between. The CDR3 is 14 residues long. Germline V CDR1 and CDR2: SGDLS, YYNGEE. The CDR3 nucleotides are TGTGCCAGCAGCGTAGTCAGCGGGACCGGGGAGCTGTTTTTT. Its translation: CASSVVSGTGELFF.

The rearrangement joins TRBV28 to TRBJ2-2; D is unresolved. From germline, CDR1 is MDHEN and CDR2 SYDVKM. Trimming took off 2 bases at V and 6 bases at J, with 10 bases between the two ends. The CDR3 consists of 14 residues. The CDR3 bases are TGTGCCAGCAGTTTAATCTTGGGCTCCGGGGAGCTGTTTTTT. Its protein product is CASSLILGSGELFF.

In its sample, this clone was seen once. The chain carries TRBV28 and TRBJ1-5; D is unresolved. Per germline, CDR1 MDHEN and CDR2 SYDVKM. V dropped 7 bases and J dropped 4 bases, with 8 bases sitting between them. This CDR3 is 12 amino acids long. CDR3 sequence: CASKTPNQPQHF. CDR3 bases: TGTGCCAGCAAGACACCTAATCAGCCCCAGCATTTT.

J is TRBJ1-1 and V is TRBV5-1, with D uncertain. Trimming shortened V by 1 base and J by 4 bases, and 14 bases separated the two germline ends. From germline, CDR1 is SGHRS and CDR2 YFSETQ. CDR3 length equals 15 residues. CDR3 coding DNA: TGCGCCAGCAGCTTGAATACTCGGGGTATCACTGAAGCTTTCTTT. This translates into CASSLNTRGITEAFF.

The gene calls are TRBV5-8 and TRBJ2-1, with 10 positions matching TRBD2. The CDR3 totals 16 residues. The V segment lost 0 bases and the J segment 4 bases; nucleotides outside the gene matches: 4. Germline CDR1 SGHTS, CDR2 YDEGEE. CDR3 loop: CASSLVVAGGYNEQFF. CDR3 coding DNA: TGTGCCAGCAGCTTGGTGGTAGCGGGGGGTTACAATGAGCAGTTCTTC.

This rearrangement joins TRBV28 to TRBJ2-7; 7 bases fit TRBD1. There are 13 residues in the CDR3. Germline-derived CDR1 and CDR2 are MDHEN and SYDVKM. V shed 3 bases and J 6 bases; nucleotides not matched to a gene: 5. Written as DNA, the CDR3 is TGTGCCAGCAGTTTTGGCAGGGGGACCGAGCAGTACTTC. Translation gives CASSFGRGTEQYF.

Only one count was recorded for this clone. The chain is built from TRBV28 and TRBJ2-7; possibly TRBD1 for D (6 bases). The CDR3 extends over 13 amino acids. Trimming removed 2 bases at V and 6 bases at J, with 11 bases between. The germline CDR1 and CDR2 sequences are MDHEN and SYDVKM. Here the CDR3 DNA reads TGTGCCAGCAGTTTAATCACAGGGATCGAGCAGTACTTC. This translates into CASSLITGIEQYF.

The rearrangement joins TRBV6-1 to TRBJ1-3; D gene ambiguous. V lost 4 bases, J lost 0 bases, and 13 bases lay in between. The germline gives CDR1 MNHNS, CDR2 SASEGT. This CDR3 comprises 16 residues. The CDR3 bases are TGTGCCAGCAGTGCGCGGGTCCGAAACTCTGGAAACACCATATATTTT. Its protein product is CASSARVRNSGNTIYF.

The chain uses TRBV7-2 and TRBJ2-5, with D possibly being TRBD1 (5 bases). The CDR3 is made up of 12 amino acids. The V and J ends lost 8 bases and 7 bases respectively, with 14 bases between them. Germline V gene sequence: CDR1 SGHTA, CDR2 FQGNSA. This chain's CDR3 is CASSSYQGTQYF. As DNA, the CDR3 is TGTGCCAGCTCTTCGTACCAGGGGACCCAGTACTTC. The full variable domain, rest sourced from reference TRBV7-2 and TRBJ2-5, is GAGVSQSPSNKVTEKGKDVELRCDPISGHTALYWYRQSLGQGLEFLIYFQGNSAPDKSGLPSDRFSAERTGGSVSTLTIQRTQQEDSAVYLCASSSYQGTQYFGPGTRLLVL.

J is TRBJ2-7 and V is TRBV19, with a weak D call TRBD2 (6 bases). Trimming shortened V by 1 base and J by 1 base, and 8 bases separated the two germline ends. Germline V gene sequence: CDR1 LNHDA, CDR2 SQIVND (reference sequence). This CDR3 has 14 residues. CDR3 sequence: CASSIVGGSYEQYF. Here the CDR3 DNA reads TGTGCCAGTAGTATAGTGGGGGGTTCCTACGAGCAGTACTTC.

The gene calls are TRBV9 and TRBJ2-7; 7 bases line up with TRBD2. J gave up 9 bases and V 4 bases, and 13 bases lay outside the gene matches. CDR3 size: 14 residues. Germline loops: CDR1 SGDLS, CDR2 YYNGEE. The CDR3 loop reads CASSLRGSGGGQYF. The CDR3 DNA is TGTGCCAGCAGCTTACGGGGAAGTGGGGGGGGGCAGTACTTC.

The chain joins TRBV5-1 to TRBJ2-1; maybe TRBD2 (7 bases). The CDR3 is 16 amino acids. CDR1 is SGHRS, CDR2 YFSETQ, per germline. Trimming pared 2 bases from V and 10 bases from J, leaving 22 bases between. CDR3 residues: CASSFNLGSSGTEQFF. The CDR3 region has the DNA TGCGCCAGCAGCTTCAACCTCGGATCAAGCGGGACAGAGCAGTTCTTC.

The genes are TRBV2 and TRBJ1-1, with D possibly TRBD1 on 6 matching bases. The CDR3 runs to 12 residues. Trimming removed 11 bases at V and 1 base at J, with 11 bases between. Germline V gene data show CDR1 as SNHLY and CDR2 as FYNNEI. This CDR3 reads CAAGQPNTEAFF. CDR3 nucleotides: TGTGCCGCAGGACAGCCGAACACTGAAGCTTTCTTT.

The chain couples TRBV11-2 to TRBJ2-1; TRBD2 is a possible D gene (5 bases). V dropped 1 base and J dropped 9 bases, with 10 bases sitting between them. CDR3 length: 13 amino acids. Germline CDR1 and CDR2: SGHAT and FQNNGV. Written as DNA, the CDR3 is TGTGCCAGCAGCTTAGTACTAGTCCGTGAGCAGTTCTTC. It translates to CASSLVLVREQFF.

V and J are TRBV5-4 and TRBJ2-5; 7 bases are a match to TRBD2. The J call may be wrong; the DNA end is better matched by TRBJ2-7. The CDR3 runs to 13 residues. CDR1 SGHNT and CDR2 YYREEE come from the germline V gene (reference sequence). As DNA, the CDR3 is TGTGCCAGCAGCTTGGAGGGGAGGGACGAGCAGTACTTC. Translated: CASSLEGRDEQYF.

This clone was recorded once. This chain links TRBV2 with TRBJ2-2; 7 positions agree with TRBD1. Germline CDR1 and CDR2: SNHLY and FYNNEI. V dropped 6 bases and J dropped 6; count of bases not matched to a gene: 4. The CDR3 length is 13 residues. The CDR3 sequence: CASRQGFAGELFF. The DNA for the CDR3 is TGTGCCAGCAGACAGGGGTTTGCCGGGGAGCTGTTTTTT.

The chain recombines TRBV13 with TRBJ1-2, with 10 bases fitting TRBD1. There are 16 residues in the CDR3. The V gene's germline CDR1 is PRHDT and CDR2 FYEKMQ (reference sequence). The ends lost 3 bases at V and 1 base at J; junction bases unmatched: 5. CDR3 sequence: CASSLDRGKNNYGYTF. In DNA, the CDR3 is TGTGCCAGCAGCTTGGACAGGGGGAAGAATAACTATGGCTACACCTTC.

The count of this clone is one. This chain joins TRBV7-2 and TRBJ2-2, with D possibly being TRBD1 (7 bases). V gave up 4 bases and J gave up 4 bases, with 16 bases separating them. The CDR3 extends over 16 amino acids. Germline CDR1 and CDR2: SGHTA and FQGNSA. As DNA, the CDR3 is TGTGCCAGCAGCTCATTTACAGGGGAGGCCACCGGGGAGCTGTTTTTT. Translated: CASSSFTGEATGELFF.

This sequence joins TRBV7-2 and TRBJ2-1; D possibly corresponds to TRBD2 (6 bases). Trimming removed 4 bases from V and 6 bases from J, with 10 bases in between. There are 13 residues in the CDR3. CDR1 and CDR2 (germline): SGHTA, FQGNSA. Here the CDR3 reads CASSYRGANEQFF. Here the CDR3 DNA reads TGTGCCAGCAGCTACCGCGGGGCCAATGAGCAGTTCTTC.

This clone was seen only once. The V gene is TRBV29-1, the J gene TRBJ1-1; D remains ambiguous. Deletions cut 2 bases from V and 11 bases from J, with 12 bases between. The CDR3 totals 11 residues. CDR1 and CDR2 (germline): SQVTM, ANQGSEA. The CDR3 sequence is CSVETPGFAFF. DNA of the CDR3: TGCAGCGTTGAAACTCCGGGTTTCGCTTTCTTT.